This T cell receptor beta chain came from a study of human T cells and chemical hapten exposure. Indicated time point: patch test 1, 2 weeks after DPC sensitization. The treatment is: therapeutic diphenylcyclopropenone sensitization with weekly scalp DPC. At patch-test visits, sampling came before the patch test. TCRdb re-derived calls from the RACE reads in MiXCR, one entry per CDR3 protein. Altogether 300,000 to 350,000 distinct CDR3 sequences are present, under 9% being singletons, with the ten largest covering 7.5% to 9%. Overall study findings and caveats: The study found expanded TCRs formed significantly more large CDR3 similarity clusters than controls. TCRs exceeding 1 in 1000 frequency stayed unchanged with DPC sensitization.

With respect to this clonotype: Antigen specificity is unknown.

The germline V gene encodes CDR1 LGHNA and CDR2 YSLEER. Between the trimmed V and J ends, which lost 0 bases and 0 bases, there was a span of 12 bases. The CDR3 covers 17 residues. The chain recombines TRBV4-3 with TRBJ2-4; no clear D gene. Sequencing was performed on whole blood, taken in connection with sensitization to the hapten diphenylcyclopropenone (DPC). This sequence originates from a woman between 18 and 29 years old with alopecia areata. Some clones in this sample may be carry-over from other donors' samples. The CDR3 is CASSQDWAGLAKNIQYF. The CDR3 DNA follows: TGCGCCAGCAGCCAAGATTGGGCAGGATTAGCCAAAAACATTCAGTACTTC.